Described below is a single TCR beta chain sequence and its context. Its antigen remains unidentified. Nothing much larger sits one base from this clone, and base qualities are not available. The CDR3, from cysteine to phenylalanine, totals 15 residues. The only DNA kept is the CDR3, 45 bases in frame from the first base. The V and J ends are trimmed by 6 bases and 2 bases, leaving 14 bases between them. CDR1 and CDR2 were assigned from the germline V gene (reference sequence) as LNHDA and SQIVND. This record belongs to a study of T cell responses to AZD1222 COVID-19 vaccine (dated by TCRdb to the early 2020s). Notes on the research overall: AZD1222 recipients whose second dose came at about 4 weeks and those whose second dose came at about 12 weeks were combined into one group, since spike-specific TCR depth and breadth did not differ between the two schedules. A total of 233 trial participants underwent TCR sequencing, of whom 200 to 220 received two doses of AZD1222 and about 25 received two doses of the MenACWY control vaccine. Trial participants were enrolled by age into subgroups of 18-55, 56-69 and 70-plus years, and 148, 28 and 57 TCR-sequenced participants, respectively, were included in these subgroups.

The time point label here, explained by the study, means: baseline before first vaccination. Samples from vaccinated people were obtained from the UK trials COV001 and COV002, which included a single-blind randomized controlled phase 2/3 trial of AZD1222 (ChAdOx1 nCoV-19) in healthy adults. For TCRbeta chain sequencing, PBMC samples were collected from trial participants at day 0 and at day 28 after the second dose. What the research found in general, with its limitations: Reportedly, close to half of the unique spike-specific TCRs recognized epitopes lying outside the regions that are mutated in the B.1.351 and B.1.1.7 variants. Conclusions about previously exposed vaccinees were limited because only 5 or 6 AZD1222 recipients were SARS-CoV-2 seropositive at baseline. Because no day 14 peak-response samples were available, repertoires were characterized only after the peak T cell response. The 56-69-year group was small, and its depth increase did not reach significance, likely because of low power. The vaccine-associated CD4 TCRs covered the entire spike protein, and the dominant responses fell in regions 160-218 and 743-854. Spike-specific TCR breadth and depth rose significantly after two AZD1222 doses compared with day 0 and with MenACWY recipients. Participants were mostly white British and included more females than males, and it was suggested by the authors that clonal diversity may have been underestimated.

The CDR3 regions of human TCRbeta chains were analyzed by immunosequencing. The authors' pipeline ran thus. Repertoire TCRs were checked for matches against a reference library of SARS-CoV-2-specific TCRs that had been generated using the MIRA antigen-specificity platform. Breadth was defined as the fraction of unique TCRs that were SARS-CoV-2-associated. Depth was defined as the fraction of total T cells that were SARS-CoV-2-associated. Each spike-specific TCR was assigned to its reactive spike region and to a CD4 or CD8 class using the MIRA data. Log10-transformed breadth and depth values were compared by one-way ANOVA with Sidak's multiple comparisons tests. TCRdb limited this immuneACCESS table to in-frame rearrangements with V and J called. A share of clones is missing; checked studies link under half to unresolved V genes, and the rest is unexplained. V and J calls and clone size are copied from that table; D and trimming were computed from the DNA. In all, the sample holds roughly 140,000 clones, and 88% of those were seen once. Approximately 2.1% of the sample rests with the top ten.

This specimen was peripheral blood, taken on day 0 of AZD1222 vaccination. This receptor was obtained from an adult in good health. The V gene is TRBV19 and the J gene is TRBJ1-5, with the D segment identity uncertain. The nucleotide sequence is TGTGCCAGTAGCACGAATAAGAGGGGCAATCAGCCCCAGCATTTT. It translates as CASSTNKRGNQPQHF.